These 27 T cell receptor beta chains share one sample of origin, sequenced in a study of T cell changes during pregnancy in multiple sclerosis. The protocol was immunoSEQ multiplex PCR, while the TCRdb copy is restricted to in-frame clones and leaves out a portion. Found here are about 84,000 clones, about 95% of them singletons; the top ten hold 2% to 2.5%. The source was peripheral blood, collected in the third trimester of pregnancy. All receptors come from a female donor with multiple sclerosis, enrolled in a pregnancy study.

CDR3 region: CASSTTRSRGDEKLFF. The CDR3 region has the DNA TGTGCCAGCAGTACCACTCGTTCCAGGGGGGATGAAAAACTGTTTTTT. V and J are TRBV27 and TRBJ1-4, with 7 positions matching TRBD1. Germline V gene lookup returns CDR1 MNHEY and CDR2 SMNVEV (reference sequence). The ends lost 5 bases at V and 6 bases at J; junction bases unmatched: 12. The length of the CDR3 is 16 residues.

The rearrangement uses TRBV7-9 and TRBJ2-3; no definite D call. The CDR3 contains 11 residues. The germline CDR1 and CDR2 sequences are SEHNR and FQNEAQ (reference sequence). The V gene lost 2 bases and the J gene lost 6 bases, with 3 bases spanning the gap. Here the CDR3 reads CASSLTDTQYF. The CDR3 coding sequence is TGTGCCAGCAGCTTAACTGATACGCAGTATTTT.

V is TRBV11-2 and J is TRBJ1-1, with D hard to call. Trimming stripped 0 bases from V and 0 bases from J, with 8 bases between. This CDR3 region has 15 residues. Germline assignment: CDR1 SGHAT and CDR2 FQNNGV. The CDR3 bases are TGTGCCAGCAGCTTAGAGTGGCAAATGAACACTGAAGCTTTCTTT. It codes for CASSLEWQMNTEAFF.

The rearrangement uses TRBV6-1 and TRBJ2-2; D perhaps matches TRBD2 (5 bases). The V end was cut by 8 bases, the J end by 1 base, with 8 bases between. CDR3 length: 13 amino acids. The germline CDR1 and CDR2 sequences are MNHNS and SASEGT. CDR3 protein: CASWTLNTGELFF. The CDR3 DNA follows: TGTGCCAGCTGGACTCTGAACACCGGGGAGCTGTTTTTT.

The chain combines TRBV6-5 with TRBJ1-2; 9 nucleotides agree with TRBD1. CDR1 is MNHEY, CDR2 SVGAGI, per germline. V lost 0 bases and J lost 3; bases outside the gene matches: 2. The CDR3 covers 15 residues. This CDR3 is CASSYSTGGDYGYTF. CDR3 nucleotide sequence: TGTGCCAGCAGTTACTCGACAGGGGGGGACTATGGCTACACCTTC.

The rearrangement links TRBV15 to TRBJ1-2; the D gene is possibly TRBD1 (6 bases). Trimming shortened V by 3 bases and J by 6 bases, and 17 bases separated the two germline ends. The CDR3 covers 15 residues. Germline V lookup: CDR1 LNHNV, CDR2 YYDKDF (reference sequence). The DNA of the CDR3 is TGTGCCACCAGCAGGATTATACAGGGTGCGAATGGCTACACCTTC. Translating it yields CATSRIIQGANGYTF.

The V gene is TRBV9, the J gene TRBJ2-1, with 9 positions matching TRBD2. Per germline, CDR1 SGDLS and CDR2 YYNGEE. V lost 4 bases to trimming and J lost 5 bases; unmatched junction nucleotides: 7. This CDR3 contains 15 residues. The CDR3, as DNA: TGTGCCAGCAGCTTCCCGGGCGGGGGGGACAATGAGCAGTTCTTC. Its protein product is CASSFPGGGDNEQFF.

This clone occurred once. This chain links TRBV7-3 with TRBJ2-1, with TRBD2 as a possible D gene (5 bases). Germline V lookup: CDR1 SGHTA, CDR2 FQGTGA. The V end was cut by 5 bases, the J end by 5 bases, with 22 bases between. This CDR3 comprises 17 residues. CDR3 loop: CASSPPLGLGVDNEQFF. CDR3 nucleotide sequence: TGTGCCAGCAGCCCCCCTTTAGGCCTCGGGGTGGACAATGAGCAGTTCTTC. Full variable domain (rest looked up from reference TRBV7-3 and TRBJ2-1): GAGVSQTPSNKVTEKGKYVELRCDPISGHTALYWYRQSLGQGPEFLIYFQGTGAADDSGLPNDRFFAVRPEGSVSTLKIQRTERGDSAVYLCASSPPLGLGVDNEQFFGPGTRLTVL.

The rearrangement uses TRBV5-1 and TRBJ1-1; D gene uncertain. Trimming took off 6 bases at V and 6 bases at J, with 15 bases between the two ends. Germline V gene sequence: CDR1 SGHRS, CDR2 YFSETQ. The CDR3 totals 13 residues. As DNA, the CDR3 is TGCGCCAGCACCTCCATCCTTGGAGCTGAAGCTTTCTTT. Its protein is CASTSILGAEAFF.

This clone is a singleton in its sample. The chain recombines TRBV9 with TRBJ2-3, with TRBD2 identical over 13 bases. Germline V CDR1 and CDR2: SGDLS, YYNGEE. This CDR3 is built from 16 residues. Germline trimming cut 0 bases from V and 5 bases from J; bases unmatched to any gene: 3. As DNA, the CDR3 is TGTGCCAGCAGCGTAGGGACTAGCGGGGGTGTAGATACGCAGTATTTT. The encoded protein is CASSVGTSGGVDTQYF.

This rearrangement joins TRBV7-8 to TRBJ1-1; tentative D call: TRBD1 (5 bases). This CDR3 is built from 14 residues. Germline loops: CDR1 SGHVS, CDR2 FQNEAQ. The ends were cut back, 1 base at V and 10 bases at J, with 16 bases in the middle. The CDR3 sequence is CASSLDRIQGRAFF. The CDR3 bases are TGTGCCAGCAGCTTAGATCGCATTCAGGGCCGAGCTTTCTTT.

For the CDR3, the DNA is TGTGCCAGCAGCTTGGACGGACAGGGGGCGAACTATGGCTACACCTTC. Its translation is CASSLDGQGANYGYTF. V usage is TRBV5-8 and J usage is TRBJ1-2, with 11 bases matching TRBD1. The length of the CDR3 is 16 residues. V lost 0 bases, J lost 2 bases, and 3 bases stayed unmatched. Looked up from germline, CDR1 is SGHTS and CDR2 is YDEGEE.

This clone has just one count. This chain connects TRBV11-2 to TRBJ1-6; tentative D call: TRBD1 (6 bases). The CDR3 is made up of 19 amino acids. Germline values: CDR1 SGHAT, CDR2 FQNNGV. V lost 4 bases to trimming and J lost 0 bases, with 19 bases between them. CDR3 nucleotides: TGTGCCAGCAGCTCCGCCCGGGACAAAAGGAGCTCCTATAATTCACCCCTCCACTTT. Translated: CASSSARDKRSSYNSPLHF.

The chain employs TRBV4-1 and TRBJ1-4; 12 positions match TRBD1. Germline loops: CDR1 MGHRA, CDR2 YSYEKL. The CDR3 runs 15 residues. V was pared by 4 bases and J by 12 bases, with 9 bases of the junction left unmatched. The chain's CDR3 is CASSLEGQGAGELFF. CDR3 nucleotides: TGCGCCAGCAGCCTCGAGGGACAGGGGGCGGGAGAACTGTTTTTT.

The J gene is TRBJ2-3, the V gene TRBV5-6, with D possibly TRBD1 on 6 matching bases. This CDR3 spans 15 amino acids. The germline gives CDR1 SGHDT, CDR2 YYEEEE. Trimming pared 1 base from V and 0 bases from J, leaving 9 bases between. The CDR3 DNA reads TGTGCCAGCAGCTTGAGTACAGGGAGCACAGATACGCAGTATTTT. It translates to CASSLSTGSTDTQYF.

The chain combines TRBV2 with TRBJ1-2; 7 positions agree with TRBD1. Germline CDR1 reads SNHLY; CDR2 reads FYNNEI. CDR3 length: 15 amino acids. Germline trimming cut 4 bases from V and 2 bases from J; bases unmatched to any gene: 7. CDR3 residues: CASSGPEGANYGYTF. In nucleotides, the CDR3 is TGTGCCAGCAGTGGTCCTGAGGGGGCGAACTATGGCTACACCTTC. Drawing the rest from reference TRBV2 and TRBJ1-2, the complete variable domain is EPEVTQTPSHQVTQMGQEVILRCVPISNHLYFYWYRQILGQKVEFLVSFYNNEISEKSEIFDDQFSVERPDGSNFTLKIRSTKLEDSAMYFCASSGPEGANYGYTFGSGTRLTVV.

The J gene is TRBJ2-5, the V gene TRBV15; D not certain. Trimming pared 0 bases from V and 7 bases from J, leaving 6 bases between. Germline V gene sequence: CDR1 LNHNV, CDR2 YYDKDF (reference sequence). This CDR3 has 12 amino acids. Written as DNA, the CDR3 is TGTGCCACCAGCAGAGATTCATCGACCCAGTACTTC. Its translation: CATSRDSSTQYF.

The genes are TRBV5-1 and TRBJ1-4; TRBD1 agrees at 7 bases. With 2 bases clipped from V and 8 bases from J, the junction kept 6 bases outside the gene matches. The CDR3 spans 14 residues. From germline, CDR1 is SGHRS and CDR2 YFSETQ. The CDR3 protein is CASSLGTGVEKLFF. As DNA, the CDR3 is TGCGCCAGCAGCTTAGGAACAGGGGTAGAAAAACTGTTTTTT.

The J gene is TRBJ1-2, the V gene TRBV7-2, with 9 bases lining up with TRBD1. Per the germline V gene, CDR1 is SGHTA and CDR2 is FQGNSA. V lost 5 bases and J lost 4; bases outside the gene matches: 8. This CDR3 region has 15 residues. The CDR3 DNA follows: TGTGCCAGCAGCCCCGGACAGGGGCGTACCTATGGCTACACCTTC. This codes for CASSPGQGRTYGYTF.

This rearrangement joins TRBV7-8 to TRBJ1-2; the D gene is possibly TRBD1 (6 bases). V was clipped by 0 bases and J by 3 bases, with 17 bases between them. CDR1 is SGHVS, CDR2 FQNEAQ, per germline. The CDR3 spans 17 residues. The CDR3 reads CASSLARIRQGHYGYTF. In nucleotides, the CDR3 is TGTGCCAGCAGCTTAGCGCGTATTAGGCAGGGGCACTATGGCTACACCTTC. Based on the CDR3 plus reference TRBV7-8 and TRBJ1-2, the full variable domain is GAGVSQSPRYKVAKRGQDVALRCDPISGHVSLFWYQQALGQGPEFLTYFQNEAQLDKSGLPSDRFFAERPEGSVSTLKIQRTQQEDSAVYLCASSLARIRQGHYGYTFGSGTRLTVV.

The chain uses TRBV5-4 and TRBJ2-1; 12 bases line up with TRBD2. Trimming took 5 bases from V and 6 from J; bases not matched to a gene: 9. This CDR3 has 16 residues. Germline V lookup: CDR1 SGHNT, CDR2 YYREEE (reference sequence). CDR3 DNA sequence: TGTGCCAGCAGTACAAGACTAGCGGGGGCCCCCAATGAGCAGTTCTTC. It specifies CASSTRLAGAPNEQFF.

The V call is TRBV29-1, the J call TRBJ2-2; 10 bases align to TRBD2. Looked up from germline, CDR1 is SQVTM and CDR2 is ANQGSEA. The CDR3 totals 15 residues. The ends lost 7 bases at V and 0 bases at J; junction bases unmatched: 5. The CDR3 here is CSASLAGANTGELFF. In DNA form, the CDR3 reads TGCAGCGCATCGCTAGCGGGGGCGAACACCGGGGAGCTGTTTTTT.

This sequence joins TRBV27 and TRBJ2-7; 11 nucleotides line up with TRBD1. Germline V gene lookup returns CDR1 MNHEY and CDR2 SMNVEV (reference sequence). The CDR3 spans 13 residues. With 10 bases clipped from V and 7 bases from J, the junction kept 9 bases outside the gene matches. The CDR3 is CATMEDRGREQYF. The CDR3 DNA reads TGTGCCACCATGGAGGACAGGGGGCGAGAGCAGTACTTC.

The chain joins TRBV5-4 to TRBJ2-2; TRBD2 aligns across 11 bases. Germline V gene lookup returns CDR1 SGHNT and CDR2 YYREEE (reference sequence). The CDR3 is 18 amino acids. V lost 5 bases to trimming and J lost 4 bases; unmatched junction nucleotides: 13. CDR3 sequence reads: CASRIGGLAGGFTGELFF. In DNA, the CDR3 is TGTGCCAGCAGAATAGGGGGGCTAGCGGGGGGATTCACCGGGGAGCTGTTTTTT.

V and J are TRBV9 and TRBJ2-1, with 8 bases lining up with TRBD2. Trimming took 0 bases from V and 7 from J; bases not matched to a gene: 6. The CDR3 runs to 15 residues. CDR1 and CDR2 (germline): SGDLS, YYNGEE. CDR3 bases: TGTGCCAGCAGCGTAGAAATCGGGGGGGCTAATGAGCAGTTCTTC. It codes for CASSVEIGGANEQFF.

CDR3 protein: CASSFFGGNQPQHF. The CDR3 nucleotides are TGTGCCAGCAGCTTCTTCGGAGGTAATCAGCCCCAGCATTTT. This chain connects TRBV5-4 to TRBJ1-5; D is uncertain. Germline values: CDR1 SGHNT, CDR2 YYREEE (reference sequence). This CDR3 is built from 14 residues. Trimming stripped 2 bases from V and 4 bases from J, with 10 bases between. The full variable domain, rest sourced from reference TRBV5-4 and TRBJ1-5, is ETGVTQSPTHLIKTRGQQVTLRCSSQSGHNTVSWYQQALGQGPQFIFQYYREEENGRGNFPPRFSGLQFPNYSSELNVNALELDDSALYLCASSFFGGNQPQHFGDGTRLSIL.

The J gene is TRBJ1-5, the V gene TRBV7-9; D is uncertain. The V end was cut by 5 bases, the J end by 0 bases, with 14 bases between. This CDR3 comprises 16 residues. The germline V gene has CDR1 SEHNR and CDR2 FQNEAQ (reference sequence). The CDR3 DNA follows: TGTGCCAGCAGCCCAGCGGATATAGTTAGCAATCAGCCCCAGCATTTT. Its protein is CASSPADIVSNQPQHF.